This T cell receptor beta chain was retrieved from a study of hypomethylating agent response in myelodysplastic syndrome. In the study overall: A diploid cytogenetic profile was most common; mean age about 76 +/- 6.4 years.

Points on this clone: The antigen is unknown.

Profiling relied on immunoSEQ multiplex PCR, and the TCRdb table lists in-frame clones only, not all of them. The sample shows roughly 1,200 clones, roughly four fifths of them seen only once. Regarding the study as a whole: Shared GLIPH2 clusters possibly recognizing novel MDS antigens remain unconfirmed.

This CDR3 is 11 amino acids long. With 2 bases removed from V and 7 bases from J, the gap between germline ends came to 2 bases. Germline V gene lookup returns CDR1 SNHLY and CDR2 FYNNEI. This clonotype was sampled from a human donor with myelodysplastic syndrome. The sample was bone marrow, taken before or after starting hypomethylating agent treatment for myelodysplastic syndrome (not recorded which). This rearrangement joins TRBV2 to TRBJ1-4; D not resolved. This chain's CDR3 is CASSESEKLFF. The CDR3, as DNA: TGTGCCAGCAGTGAAAGTGAAAAACTGTTTTTT.